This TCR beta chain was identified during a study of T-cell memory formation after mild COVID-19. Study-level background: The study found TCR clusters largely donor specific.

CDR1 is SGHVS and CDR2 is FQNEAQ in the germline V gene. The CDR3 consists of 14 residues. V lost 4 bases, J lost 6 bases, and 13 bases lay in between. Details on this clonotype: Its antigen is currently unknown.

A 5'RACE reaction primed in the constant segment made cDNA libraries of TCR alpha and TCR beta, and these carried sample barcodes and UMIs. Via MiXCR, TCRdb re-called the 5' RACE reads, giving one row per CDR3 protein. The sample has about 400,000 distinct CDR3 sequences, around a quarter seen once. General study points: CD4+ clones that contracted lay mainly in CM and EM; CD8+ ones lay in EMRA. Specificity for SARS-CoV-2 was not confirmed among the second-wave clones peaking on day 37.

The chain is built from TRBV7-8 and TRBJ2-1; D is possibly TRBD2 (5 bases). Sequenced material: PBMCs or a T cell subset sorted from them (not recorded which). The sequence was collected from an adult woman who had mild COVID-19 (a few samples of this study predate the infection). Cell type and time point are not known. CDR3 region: CASSSLSRGNEQFF. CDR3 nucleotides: TGTGCCAGCAGCTCCCTTTCCCGGGGCAATGAGCAGTTCTTC.